This T cell receptor (beta chain) was recorded in a study of T cells in Graves' hyperthyroidism and ophthalmopathy. Whole-study findings and limits: It was a median around seven months before onset that the model predicted ophthalmopathy.

The V and J ends lost 4 bases and 6 bases respectively, with 3 bases between them. The germline V gene has CDR1 SQVTM and CDR2 ANQGSEA. The CDR3 covers 10 residues. TCR beta CDR3 sequences were amplified from RNA transcripts. Carried out on the TCR CDR3, a first-round RT-PCR used the HTBI primer set. TCRdb redid the calling of the multiplex PCR reads with MiXCR, one entry per CDR3 protein. The repertoire holds around 600,000 distinct CDR3 sequences, with more than 12% as singletons. This clonotype was picked up a small number of times. The antigen is not known. The J gene is TRBJ2-2, the V gene TRBV29-1; D call uncertain. Sequencing was carried out using blood. The sequence was obtained from a woman aged 45-65 years with Graves' ophthalmopathy. The CDR3 here is CSVGSGELFF. The CDR3 region has the DNA TGCAGCGTTGGGTCCGGGGAGCTGTTTTTT.